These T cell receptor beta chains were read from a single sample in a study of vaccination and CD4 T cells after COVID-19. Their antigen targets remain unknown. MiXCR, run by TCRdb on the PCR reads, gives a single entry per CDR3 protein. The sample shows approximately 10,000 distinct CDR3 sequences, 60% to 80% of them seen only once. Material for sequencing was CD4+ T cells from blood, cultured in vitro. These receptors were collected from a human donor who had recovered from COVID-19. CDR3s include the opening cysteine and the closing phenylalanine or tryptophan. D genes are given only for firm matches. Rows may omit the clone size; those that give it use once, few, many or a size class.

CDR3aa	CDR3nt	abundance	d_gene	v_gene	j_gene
CASSEVLGDQYF	TGTGCCAGCAGCGAGGTCTTGGGAGACCAGTACTTC	-	-	TRBV7-2	TRBJ2-5
CATSDPSTGGGNQPQHF	TGTGCCACCAGTGATCCATCGACAGGGGGTGGCAATCAGCCCCAGCATTTT	medium-sized	TRBD1	TRBV24-1	TRBJ1-5
CASKPGLAETQYF	TGTGCCAGCAAACCAGGACTAGCAGAGACCCAGTACTTC	-	TRBD2	TRBV25-1	TRBJ2-5
CAIRGTGRVYGYTF	TGTGCCATCAGGGGGACAGGGCGGGTGTATGGCTACACCTTC	-	TRBD1	TRBV10-3	TRBJ1-2
CASSRQEVNGYTF	TGTGCCAGCTCCAGACAGGAAGTAAATGGCTACACCTTC	few	-	TRBV6-1	TRBJ1-2
CSARWGASNQPQHF	TGCAGTGCTAGATGGGGGGCCAGCAATCAGCCCCAGCATTTT	few	-	TRBV20-1	TRBJ1-5
CATTEYEQYF	TGTGCCACCACCGAGTACGAGCAGTACTTC	-	-	TRBV15	TRBJ2-7
CATRRTVTDTQYF	TGTGCCACCAGGAGGACAGTCACAGATACGCAGTATTTT	-	-	TRBV24-1	TRBJ2-3
CSARRPGTPNQPQHF	TGCAGTGCTAGGCGCCCCGGGACCCCTAATCAGCCCCAGCATTTT	-	-	TRBV20-1	TRBJ1-5
CASSPTDAGYTF	TGTGCCAGCAGTCCCACTGATGCCGGCTACACCTTC	-	-	TRBV6-1	TRBJ1-2
CASSFDRERYTF	TGTGCCAGCAGCTTCGACAGGGAGCGCTACACCTTC	-	TRBD1	TRBV7-9	TRBJ1-2
CASSFGDRQETQYF	TGCGCCAGCAGCTTCGGAGACAGGCAAGAGACCCAGTACTTC	-	-	TRBV5-1	TRBJ2-5
CAISVGGDQETQYF	TGTGCCATCAGTGTGGGGGGAGACCAAGAGACCCAGTACTTC	-	-	TRBV10-3	TRBJ2-5
CASSLNYEQYF	TGTGCCAGCAGCCTCAACTACGAGCAGTACTTC	-	-	TRBV6-1	TRBJ2-7